This T cell receptor beta chain was obtained from a study of T cell responses to AZD1222 COVID-19 vaccine. Findings of the study overall: Repertoires were obtained only post-peak T cell response. A mostly white British donor set with more females was recruited, and clonal diversity was possibly underestimated. Targeting of unmutated variant regions was reportedly seen in nearly half of spike-specific TCRs.

With 0 bases clipped from V and 5 bases from J, the junction kept 5 bases outside the gene matches. The CDR3 covers 14 residues. The germline V gene encodes CDR1 SGDLS and CDR2 YYNGEE. Method: immunoSEQ multiplex PCR; TCRdb's copy keeps in-frame clones and lacks some. Among roughly 100,000 clones listed, about four fifths were seen once. Notes on this clone: The antigen remains undetermined.

The sample here was peripheral blood, taken on day 0 of AZD1222 vaccination. This chain joins TRBV9 and TRBJ2-7; 7 bases agree with TRBD1. This TCR was recovered from an adult in good health. This CDR3 reads CASSVGYRGHEQYF. CDR3 coding DNA: TGTGCCAGCAGCGTAGGTTACAGGGGCCACGAGCAGTACTTC. Full variable domain (rest looked up from reference TRBV9 and TRBJ2-7): DSGVTQTPKHLITATGQRVTLRCSPRSGDLSVYWYQQSLDQGLQFLIQYYNGEERAKGNILERFSAQQFPDLHSELNLSSLELGDSALYFCASSVGYRGHEQYFGPGTRLTVT.